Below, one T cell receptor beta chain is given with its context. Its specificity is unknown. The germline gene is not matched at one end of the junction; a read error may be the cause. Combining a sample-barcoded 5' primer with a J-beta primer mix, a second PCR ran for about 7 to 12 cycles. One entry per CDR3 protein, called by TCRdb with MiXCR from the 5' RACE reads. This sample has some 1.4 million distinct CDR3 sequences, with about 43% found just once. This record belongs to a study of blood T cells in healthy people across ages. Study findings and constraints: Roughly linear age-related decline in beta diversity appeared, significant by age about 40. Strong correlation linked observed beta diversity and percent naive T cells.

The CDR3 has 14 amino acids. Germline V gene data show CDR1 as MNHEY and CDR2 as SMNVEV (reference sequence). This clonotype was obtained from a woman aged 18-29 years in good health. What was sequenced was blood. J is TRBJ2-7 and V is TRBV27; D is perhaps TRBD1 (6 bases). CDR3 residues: CTSSLGGSSYEQYF. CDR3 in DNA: TGTACCAGCAGTTTAGGGGGTTCGTCCTACGAGCAGTACTTC.